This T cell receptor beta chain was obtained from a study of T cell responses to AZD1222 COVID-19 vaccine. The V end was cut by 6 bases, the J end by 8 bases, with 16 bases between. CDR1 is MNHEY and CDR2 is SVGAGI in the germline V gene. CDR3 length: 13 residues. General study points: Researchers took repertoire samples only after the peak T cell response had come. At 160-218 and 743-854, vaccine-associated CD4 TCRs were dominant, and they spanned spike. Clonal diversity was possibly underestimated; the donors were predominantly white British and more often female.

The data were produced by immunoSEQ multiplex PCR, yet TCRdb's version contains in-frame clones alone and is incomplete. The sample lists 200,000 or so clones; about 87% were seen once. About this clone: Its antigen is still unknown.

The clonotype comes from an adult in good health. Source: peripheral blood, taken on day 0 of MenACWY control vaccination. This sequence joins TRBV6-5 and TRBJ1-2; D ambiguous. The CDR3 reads CASRLGTRYGYTF. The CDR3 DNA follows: TGTGCCAGCAGGTTGGGAACCCGCTACGGCTACACCTTC.